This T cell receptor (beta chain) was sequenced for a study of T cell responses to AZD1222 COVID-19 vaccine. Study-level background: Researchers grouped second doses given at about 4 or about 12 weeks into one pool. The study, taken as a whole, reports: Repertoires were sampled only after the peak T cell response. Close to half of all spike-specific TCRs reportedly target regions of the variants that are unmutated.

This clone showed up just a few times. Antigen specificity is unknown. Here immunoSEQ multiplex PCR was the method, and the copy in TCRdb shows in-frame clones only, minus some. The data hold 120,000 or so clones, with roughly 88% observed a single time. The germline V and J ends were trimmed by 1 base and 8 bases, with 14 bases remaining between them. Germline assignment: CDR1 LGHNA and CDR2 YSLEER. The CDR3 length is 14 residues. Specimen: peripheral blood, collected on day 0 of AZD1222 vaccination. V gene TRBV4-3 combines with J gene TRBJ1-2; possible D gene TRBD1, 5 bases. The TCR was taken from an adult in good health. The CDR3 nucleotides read TGCGCCAGCAGCCAAGCTGGGGGTTCATGGGGCTACACCTTC. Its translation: CASSQAGGSWGYTF.